These 10 T cell receptor beta chains share one sample of origin, sequenced in a study of PD-L1 blockade in urothelial cancer. Assay: immunoSEQ multiplex PCR; the TCRdb copy retains only in-frame clones and omits some. This table has 57,000 or so clones, roughly 82% appearing once. The sample in question was PBMCs, obtained around atezolizumab (anti-PD-L1) treatment. Every receptor here comes from a man between 65 and 85 years old with urothelial cancer.

The rearrangement joins TRBV6-1 to TRBJ2-2; perhaps TRBD1 as D (5 bases). In germline, CDR1 is MNHNS, CDR2 SASEGT. V lost 6 bases and J 1 base, leaving 6 bases between the germline ends. This CDR3 spans 13 amino acids. The CDR3 bases are TGTGCCAGCAGGGGGCTGAACACCGGGGAGCTGTTTTTT. It is translated as CASRGLNTGELFF.

This chain links TRBV4-2 with TRBJ2-6; D unclear. The CDR3 has 16 amino acids. The germline V gene encodes CDR1 LGHNA and CDR2 YNFKEQ. V was shortened by 4 bases and J by 0 bases, with 10 bases between the two germline ends. The DNA of the CDR3 is TGTGCCAGCAGCCCCAGTTCGGGCTCTGGGGCCAACGTCCTGACTTTC. It is translated as CASSPSSGSGANVLTF.

The chain is built from TRBV11-2 and TRBJ1-2; the match to TRBD1 covers 7 bases. Germline CDR1 reads SGHAT; CDR2 reads FQNNGV. J lost 2 bases, V lost 5 bases, and 5 bases had no gene match. This CDR3 comprises 14 residues. In DNA, the CDR3 is TGTGCCAGCAGCCTAACAGGGGCCAACTATGGCTACACCTTC. Residues: CASSLTGANYGYTF. The full variable domain, in which reference TRBV11-2 and TRBJ1-2 provide the parts outside the CDR3, is EAGVAQSPRYKIIEKRQSVAFWCNPISGHATLYWYQQILGQGPKLLIQFQNNGVVDDSQLPKDRFSAERLKGVDSTLKIQPAKLEDSAVYLCASSLTGANYGYTFGSGTRLTVV.

This chain links TRBV5-6 with TRBJ1-2, with D maybe TRBD1 (6 bases). Germline-derived CDR1 and CDR2 are SGHDT and YYEEEE. V shed 0 bases and J shed 5 bases, with 17 bases lying between them. CDR3 length equals 16 residues. CDR3 residues: CASSLGHVQGPYGYTF. For the CDR3, the DNA is TGTGCCAGCAGCTTGGGCCACGTTCAGGGGCCATATGGCTACACCTTC.

The chain couples TRBV5-1 to TRBJ2-5, with TRBD1 as a possible D gene (6 bases). From germline, CDR1 is SGHRS and CDR2 YFSETQ. Trimming took off 0 bases at V and 5 bases at J, with 11 bases between the two ends. This CDR3 has 14 amino acids. In DNA, the CDR3 is TGCGCCAGCAGCTTGGACAGGGCAGGTGAGACCCAGTACTTC. Amino acids: CASSLDRAGETQYF.

This chain connects TRBV29-1 to TRBJ2-7, with TRBD2 as a possible D gene (6 bases). This CDR3 has 16 amino acids. V was clipped by 0 bases and J by 0 bases, with 15 bases between them. Germline V gene sequence: CDR1 SQVTM, CDR2 ANQGSEA. The CDR3 DNA follows: TGCAGCGTTGAAGACCTCGCTGGCGGGGACTCCTACGAGCAGTACTTC. Translated: CSVEDLAGGDSYEQYF.

V usage is TRBV29-1 and J usage is TRBJ2-3; 8 positions agree with TRBD1. V lost 7 bases to trimming and J lost 2 bases; unmatched junction nucleotides: 11. CDR3 length: 15 residues. From germline, CDR1 is SQVTM and CDR2 ANQGSEA. The CDR3 spells CSAHFADRVTDTQYF. The CDR3 nucleotides are TGCAGCGCCCACTTCGCGGACAGGGTCACAGATACGCAGTATTTT.

This chain uses TRBV10-3 with TRBJ1-2; 7 bases are shared with TRBD1. V dropped 6 bases and J dropped 5; count of bases not matched to a gene: 3. This CDR3 is 12 amino acids long. The V gene's germline CDR1 is ENHRY and CDR2 SYGVKD. The CDR3 reads CAISVQGYGYTF. The CDR3 DNA is TGTGCCATCAGCGTACAGGGGTATGGCTACACCTTC.

The genes are TRBV5-4 and TRBJ1-1; 7 nucleotides line up with TRBD1. Germline assignment: CDR1 SGHNT and CDR2 YYREEE (reference sequence). The CDR3 is 16 amino acids. V shed 3 bases, J shed 4 bases, and the junction held 12 bases outside the gene matches. The CDR3 is CASSYNPGQTITEAFF. In DNA form, the CDR3 reads TGTGCCAGCAGCTACAATCCGGGACAGACCATCACTGAAGCTTTCTTT.

On this clone: The sample contains more than one DNA sequence encoding this CDR3. The chain recombines TRBV2 with TRBJ2-3, with 9 bases identical to TRBD2. CDR1 and CDR2 from the germline V gene are SNHLY and FYNNEI. The CDR3 is 15 amino acids. Trimming took 4 bases from V and 2 from J; bases not matched to a gene: 4. In DNA form, the CDR3 reads TGTGCCAGCAGTGTCGCTAGCGGGAACACAGATACGCAGTATTTT. Translation: CASSVASGNTDTQYF. Using reference TRBV2 and TRBJ2-3 for the parts outside the CDR3, the full variable domain is EPEVTQTPSHQVTQMGQEVILRCVPISNHLYFYWYRQILGQKVEFLVSFYNNEISEKSEIFDDQFSVERPDGSNFTLKIRSTKLEDSAMYFCASSVASGNTDTQYFGPGTRLTVL.